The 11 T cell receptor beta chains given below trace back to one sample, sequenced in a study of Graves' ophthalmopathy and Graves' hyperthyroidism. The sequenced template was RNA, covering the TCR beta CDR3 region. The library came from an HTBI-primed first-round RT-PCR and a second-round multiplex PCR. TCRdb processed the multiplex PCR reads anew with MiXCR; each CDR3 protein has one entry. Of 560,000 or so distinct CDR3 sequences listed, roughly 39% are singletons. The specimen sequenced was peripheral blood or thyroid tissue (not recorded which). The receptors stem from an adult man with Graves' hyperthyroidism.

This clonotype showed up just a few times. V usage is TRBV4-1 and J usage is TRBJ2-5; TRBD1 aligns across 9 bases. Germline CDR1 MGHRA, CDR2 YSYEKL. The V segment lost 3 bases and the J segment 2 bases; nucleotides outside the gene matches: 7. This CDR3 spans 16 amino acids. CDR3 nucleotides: TGCGCCAGCAGCCACCCCACAGGGGGCGGGCAAGAGACCCAGTACTTC. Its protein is CASSHPTGGGQETQYF.

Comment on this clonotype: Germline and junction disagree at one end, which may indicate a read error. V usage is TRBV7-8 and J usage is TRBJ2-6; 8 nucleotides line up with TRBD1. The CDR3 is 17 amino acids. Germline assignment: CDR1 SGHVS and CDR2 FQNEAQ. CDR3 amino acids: CASSQGTGTSGANVLTF. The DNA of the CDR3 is TGTGCCAGCAGCCAAGGGACAGGAACCTCTGGGGCCAACGTCCTGACCTTC. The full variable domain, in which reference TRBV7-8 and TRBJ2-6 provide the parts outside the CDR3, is GAGVSQSPRYKVAKRGQDVALRCDPISGHVSLFWYQQALGQGPEFLTYFQNEAQLDKSGLPSDRFFAERPEGSVSTLKIQRTQQEDSAVYLCASSQGTGTSGANVLTFGAGSRLTVL.

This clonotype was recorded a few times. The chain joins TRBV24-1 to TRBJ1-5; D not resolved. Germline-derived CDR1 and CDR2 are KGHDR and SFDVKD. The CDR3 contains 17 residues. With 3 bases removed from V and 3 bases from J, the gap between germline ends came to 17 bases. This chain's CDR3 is CATSDSGVTGDNQPQHF. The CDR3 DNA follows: TGTGCCACCAGTGATAGTGGGGTGACTGGGGACAATCAGCCCCAGCATTTT.

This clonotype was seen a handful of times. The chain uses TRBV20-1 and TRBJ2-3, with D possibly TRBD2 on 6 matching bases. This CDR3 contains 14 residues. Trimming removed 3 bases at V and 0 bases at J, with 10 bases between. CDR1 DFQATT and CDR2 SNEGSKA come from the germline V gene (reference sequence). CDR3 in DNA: TGCAGTGCTAGTTTGGGGACTAGCACAGATACGCAGTATTTT. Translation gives CSASLGTSTDTQYF.

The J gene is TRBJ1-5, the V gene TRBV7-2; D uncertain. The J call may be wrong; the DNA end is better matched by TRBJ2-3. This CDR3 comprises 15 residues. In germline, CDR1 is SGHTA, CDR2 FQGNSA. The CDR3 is CASSDNPRTTDTQYF. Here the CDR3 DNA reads TGTGCCAGCAGCGATAACCCCAGAACCACAGATACGCAGTATTTT.

DNA for the CDR3: TGTGCCAGCAGCCGGGACAGGGGAGGGAGTGAGCAGTTCTTC. Protein sequence: CASSRDRGGSEQFF. The genes are TRBV13 and TRBJ2-5; TRBD1 agrees at 10 bases. The J call may be wrong; the DNA end is better matched by TRBJ2-1. The germline CDR1 and CDR2 sequences are PRHDT and FYEKMQ (reference sequence). This CDR3 contains 14 residues.

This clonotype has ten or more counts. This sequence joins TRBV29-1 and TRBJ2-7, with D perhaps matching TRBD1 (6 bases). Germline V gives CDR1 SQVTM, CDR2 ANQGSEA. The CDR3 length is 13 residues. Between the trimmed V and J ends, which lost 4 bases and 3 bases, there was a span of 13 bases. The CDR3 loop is CSVASGAGYEQYF. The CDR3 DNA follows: TGCAGCGTTGCCTCAGGGGCCGGCTACGAGCAGTACTTC.

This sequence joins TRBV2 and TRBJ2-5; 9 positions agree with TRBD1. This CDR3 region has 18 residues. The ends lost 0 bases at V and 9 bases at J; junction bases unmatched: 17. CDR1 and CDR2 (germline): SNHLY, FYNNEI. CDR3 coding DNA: TGTGCCAGCAGTGAAGCCCGGGACAGGGCGTTCTTGGGTCAGCCCCAGTACTTC. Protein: CASSEARDRAFLGQPQYF.

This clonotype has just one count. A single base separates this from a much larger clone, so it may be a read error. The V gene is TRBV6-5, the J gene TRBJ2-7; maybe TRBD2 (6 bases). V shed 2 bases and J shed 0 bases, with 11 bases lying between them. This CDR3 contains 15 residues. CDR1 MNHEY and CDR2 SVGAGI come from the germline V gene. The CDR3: CASSYGGAASYEQYF. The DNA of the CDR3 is TGTGCCAGCAGTTACGGAGGGGCGGCCTCCTACGAGCAGTACTTC.

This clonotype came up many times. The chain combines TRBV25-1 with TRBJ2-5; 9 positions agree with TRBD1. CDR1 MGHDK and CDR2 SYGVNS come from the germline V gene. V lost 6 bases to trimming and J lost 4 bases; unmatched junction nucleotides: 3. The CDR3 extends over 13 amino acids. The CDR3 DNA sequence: TGTGCCAGCAGGACAGGGGGTAGAGAGACCCAGTACTTC. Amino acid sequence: CASRTGGRETQYF. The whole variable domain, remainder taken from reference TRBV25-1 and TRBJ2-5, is EADIYQTPRYLVIGTGKKITLECSQTMGHDKMYWYQQDPGMELHLIHYSYGVNSTEKGDLSSESTVSRIRTEHFPLTLESARPSHTSQYLCASRTGGRETQYFGPGTRLLVL.

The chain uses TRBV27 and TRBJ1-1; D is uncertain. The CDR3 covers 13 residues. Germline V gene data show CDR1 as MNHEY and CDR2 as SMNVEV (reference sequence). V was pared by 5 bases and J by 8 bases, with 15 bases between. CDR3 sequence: CASSPRGLAEAFF. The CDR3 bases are TGTGCCAGCAGTCCACGGGGTCTGGCGGAAGCTTTCTTT.